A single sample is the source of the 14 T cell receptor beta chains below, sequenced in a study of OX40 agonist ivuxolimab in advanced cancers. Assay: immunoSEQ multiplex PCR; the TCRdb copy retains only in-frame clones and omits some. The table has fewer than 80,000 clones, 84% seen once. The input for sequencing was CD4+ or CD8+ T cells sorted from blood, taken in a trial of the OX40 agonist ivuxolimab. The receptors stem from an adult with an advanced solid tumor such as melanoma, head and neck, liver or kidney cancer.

The CDR3 loop is CASSPFRPLAEQTYEQYF. CDR3 DNA: TGTGCCAGCAGCCCCTTTAGACCACTAGCGGAGCAAACCTACGAGCAGTACTTC. The chain employs TRBV27 and TRBJ2-7; 8 bases are shared with TRBD2. Germline assignment: CDR1 MNHEY and CDR2 SMNVEV (reference sequence). This CDR3 region has 18 residues. Trimming cost V 6 bases and J 2 bases; bases outside gene matches: 18.

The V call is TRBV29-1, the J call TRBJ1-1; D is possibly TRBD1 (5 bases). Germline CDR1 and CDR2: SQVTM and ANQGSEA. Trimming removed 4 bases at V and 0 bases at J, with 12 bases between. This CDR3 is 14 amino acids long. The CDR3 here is CSVATEGLNTEAFF. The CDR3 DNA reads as TGCAGCGTTGCGACAGAGGGCCTGAACACTGAAGCTTTCTTT.

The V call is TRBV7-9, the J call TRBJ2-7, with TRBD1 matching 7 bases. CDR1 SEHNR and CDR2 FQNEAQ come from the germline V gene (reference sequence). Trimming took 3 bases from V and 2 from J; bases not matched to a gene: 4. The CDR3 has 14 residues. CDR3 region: CASSLPDRPYEQYF. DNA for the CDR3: TGTGCCAGCAGCTTGCCGGACAGGCCCTACGAGCAGTACTTC.

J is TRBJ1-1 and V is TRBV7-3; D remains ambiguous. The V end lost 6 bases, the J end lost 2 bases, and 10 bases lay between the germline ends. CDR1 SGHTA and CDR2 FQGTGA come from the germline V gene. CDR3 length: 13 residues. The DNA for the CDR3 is TGTGCCAGCAGTCCGATATCAAACACTGAAGCTTTCTTT. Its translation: CASSPISNTEAFF.

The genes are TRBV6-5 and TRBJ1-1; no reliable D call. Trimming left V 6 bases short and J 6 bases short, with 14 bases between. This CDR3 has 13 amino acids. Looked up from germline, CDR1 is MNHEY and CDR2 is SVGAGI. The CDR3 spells CASRWAEGSEAFF. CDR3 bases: TGTGCCAGCAGGTGGGCTGAAGGTTCTGAAGCTTTCTTT.

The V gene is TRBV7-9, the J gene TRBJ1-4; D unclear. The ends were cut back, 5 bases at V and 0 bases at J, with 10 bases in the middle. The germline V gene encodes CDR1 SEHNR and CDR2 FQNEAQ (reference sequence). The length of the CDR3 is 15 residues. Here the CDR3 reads CASSRGTATNEKLFF. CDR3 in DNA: TGTGCCAGCAGCCGTGGAACAGCAACTAATGAAAAACTGTTTTTT.

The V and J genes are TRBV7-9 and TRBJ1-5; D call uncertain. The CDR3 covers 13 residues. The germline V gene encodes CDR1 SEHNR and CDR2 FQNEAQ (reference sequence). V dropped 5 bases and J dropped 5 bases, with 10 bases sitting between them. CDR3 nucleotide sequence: TGTGCCAGCAGCGAGGGCCGTTATCAGCCCCAGCATTTT. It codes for CASSEGRYQPQHF.

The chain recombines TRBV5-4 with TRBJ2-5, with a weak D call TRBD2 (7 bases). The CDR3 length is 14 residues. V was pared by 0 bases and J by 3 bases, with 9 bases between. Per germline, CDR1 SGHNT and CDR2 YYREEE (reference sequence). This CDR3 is CASSLEGGEETQYF. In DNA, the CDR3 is TGTGCCAGCAGCTTGGAGGGGGGGGAAGAGACCCAGTACTTC. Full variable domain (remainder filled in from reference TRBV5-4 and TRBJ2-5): ETGVTQSPTHLIKTRGQQVTLRCSSQSGHNTVSWYQQALGQGPQFIFQYYREEENGRGNFPPRFSGLQFPNYSSELNVNALELDDSALYLCASSLEGGEETQYFGPGTRLLVL.

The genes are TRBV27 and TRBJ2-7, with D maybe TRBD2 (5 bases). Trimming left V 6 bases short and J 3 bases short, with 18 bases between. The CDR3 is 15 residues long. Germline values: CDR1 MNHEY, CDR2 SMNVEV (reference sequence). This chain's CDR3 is CASSSPGLSIYEQYF. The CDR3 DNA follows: TGTGCCAGCAGCTCCCCAGGACTTAGCATCTACGAGCAGTACTTC.

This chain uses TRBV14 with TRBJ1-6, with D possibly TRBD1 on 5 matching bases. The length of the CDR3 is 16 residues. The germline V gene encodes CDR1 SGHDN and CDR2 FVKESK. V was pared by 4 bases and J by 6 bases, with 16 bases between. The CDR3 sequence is CASSPFFGASNSPLHF. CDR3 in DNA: TGTGCCAGCAGCCCCTTTTTTGGGGCTTCTAATTCACCCCTCCACTTT.

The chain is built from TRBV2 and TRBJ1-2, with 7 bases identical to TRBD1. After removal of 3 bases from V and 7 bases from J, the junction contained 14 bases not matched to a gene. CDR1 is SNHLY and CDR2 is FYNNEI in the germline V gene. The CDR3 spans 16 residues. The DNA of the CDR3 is TGTGCCAGCAGTGAGACGCCGGGACAGCGAGGCAGTGGCTACACCTTC. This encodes CASSETPGQRGSGYTF.

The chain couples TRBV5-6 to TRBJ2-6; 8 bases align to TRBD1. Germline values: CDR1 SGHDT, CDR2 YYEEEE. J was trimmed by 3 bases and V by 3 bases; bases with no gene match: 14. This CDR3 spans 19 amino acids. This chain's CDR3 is CASSWGPTGAPLGANVLTF. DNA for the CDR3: TGTGCCAGCAGCTGGGGCCCGACAGGGGCCCCCCTTGGGGCCAACGTCCTGACTTTC.

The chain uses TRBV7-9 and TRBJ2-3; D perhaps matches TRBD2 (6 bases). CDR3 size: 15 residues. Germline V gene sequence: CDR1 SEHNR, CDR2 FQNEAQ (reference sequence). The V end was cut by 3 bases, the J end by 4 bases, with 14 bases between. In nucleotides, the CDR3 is TGTGCCAGCAGCTTTCCGTTGGGGGGTCCAGATACGCAGTATTTT. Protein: CASSFPLGGPDTQYF.

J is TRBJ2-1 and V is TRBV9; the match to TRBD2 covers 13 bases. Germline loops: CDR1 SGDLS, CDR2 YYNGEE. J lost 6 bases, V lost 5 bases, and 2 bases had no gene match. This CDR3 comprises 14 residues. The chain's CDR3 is CASSRTSGSNEQFF. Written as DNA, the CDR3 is TGTGCCAGCAGTAGGACTAGCGGGAGCAATGAGCAGTTCTTC.